The TCR beta chain described here comes from a study of cytomegalovirus exposure and HLA in healthy donors. Study overall: HLA-typed donors were the source of about 85 million unique TCRs, which an early data release held. Clustering assigned around 77% of the approximately 400 genotyped donors to the Caucasian-associated ancestry cluster. Regarding the study as a whole: Some TCR beta chains (164 of them) were listed as cytomegalovirus-associated.

The PCR contained 60 Vbeta and 13 Jbeta primers. Sequencing used immunoSEQ multiplex PCR; TCRdb keeps in-frame clones, though not all of them. Found here are 130,000 to 150,000 clones, around 84% of them singletons; the top ten hold around 3%. J was trimmed by 2 bases and V by 6 bases; bases with no gene match: 6. The germline V gene has CDR1 SQVTM and CDR2 ANQGSEA. The CDR3 sequence is 14 residues long. A remark on this clone: Antigen specificity is unknown.

This receptor was obtained from a middle-aged man in good health and CMV-seropositive. Sequenced sample: PBMCs. The chain joins TRBV29-1 to TRBJ2-5, with 10 bases fitting TRBD1. CDR3 in DNA: TGCAGCGTCCCCGGGACAGGGGATCAAGAGACCCAGTACTTC. Translated: CSVPGTGDQETQYF.